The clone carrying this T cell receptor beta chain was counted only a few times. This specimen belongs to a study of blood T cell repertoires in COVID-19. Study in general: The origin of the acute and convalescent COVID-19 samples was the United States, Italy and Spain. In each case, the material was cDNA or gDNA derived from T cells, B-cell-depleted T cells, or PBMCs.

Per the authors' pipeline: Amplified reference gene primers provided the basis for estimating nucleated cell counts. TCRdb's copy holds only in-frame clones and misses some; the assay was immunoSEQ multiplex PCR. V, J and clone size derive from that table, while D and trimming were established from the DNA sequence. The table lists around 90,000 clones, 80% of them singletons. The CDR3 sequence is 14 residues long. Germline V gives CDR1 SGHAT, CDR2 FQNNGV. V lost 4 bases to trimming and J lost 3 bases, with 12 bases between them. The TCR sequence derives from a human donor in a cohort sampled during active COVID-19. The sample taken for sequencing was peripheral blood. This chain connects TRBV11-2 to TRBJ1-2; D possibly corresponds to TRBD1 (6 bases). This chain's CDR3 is CASSSFQGYYGYTF. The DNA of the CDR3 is TGTGCCAGCAGCTCATTTCAGGGGTACTATGGCTACACCTTC.